What follows describes a single TCR beta chain. Sequencing used immunoSEQ multiplex PCR; TCRdb keeps in-frame clones, though not all of them. The sample carries roughly 300,000 clones, roughly 87% recorded once. Participant age was roughly 18 to 89 years, and participants resided in about 25 US areas. Donors of Cohort 3 who recovered were those that had two negative PCRs, clearance, or symptom resolution. Trimming took 2 bases from V and 3 from J, leaving 17 bases between them. Germline CDR1 is SGHKS and CDR2 is YYEKEE (reference sequence). The CDR3 extends over 17 amino acids. The data are from a study of blood T cell repertoires in COVID-19.

The V call is TRBV5-5, the J call TRBJ1-4, with a possible D match to TRBD1 (6 bases). The sequenced sample consisted of PBMCs or T cells enriched from blood (not recorded which). This clonotype was obtained from a woman aged 25 to 39 who had recovered from COVID-19. Here the CDR3 DNA reads TGTGCCAGCAGCTTCGGGATGCTAGGGGGGGCTAATGAAAAACTGTTTTTT. Translation: CASSFGMLGGANEKLFF.